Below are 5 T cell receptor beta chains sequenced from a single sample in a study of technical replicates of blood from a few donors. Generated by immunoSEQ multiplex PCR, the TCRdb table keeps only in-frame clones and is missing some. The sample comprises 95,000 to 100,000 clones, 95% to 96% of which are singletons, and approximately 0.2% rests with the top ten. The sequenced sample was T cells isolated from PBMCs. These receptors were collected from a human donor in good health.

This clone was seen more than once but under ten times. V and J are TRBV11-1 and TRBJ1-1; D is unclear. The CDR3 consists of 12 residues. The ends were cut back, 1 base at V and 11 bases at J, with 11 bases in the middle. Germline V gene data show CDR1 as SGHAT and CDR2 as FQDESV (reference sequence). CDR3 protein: CASSLDSGYAFF. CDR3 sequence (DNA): TGTGCCAGCAGCTTAGATTCGGGATACGCTTTCTTT.

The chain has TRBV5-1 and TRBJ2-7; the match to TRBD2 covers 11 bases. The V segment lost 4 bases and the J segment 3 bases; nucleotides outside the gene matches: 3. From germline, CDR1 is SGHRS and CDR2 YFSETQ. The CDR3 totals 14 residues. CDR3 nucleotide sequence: TGCGCCAGCAGCGTAGGGACTAGCGGCTACGAGCAGTACTTC. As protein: CASSVGTSGYEQYF.

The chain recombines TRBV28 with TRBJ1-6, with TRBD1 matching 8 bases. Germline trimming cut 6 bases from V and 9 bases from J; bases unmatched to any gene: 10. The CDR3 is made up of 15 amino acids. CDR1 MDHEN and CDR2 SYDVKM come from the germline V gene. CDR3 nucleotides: TGTGCCAGCAGATCCGGACAGGGATCGGGTTCACCCCTCCACTTT. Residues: CASRSGQGSGSPLHF.

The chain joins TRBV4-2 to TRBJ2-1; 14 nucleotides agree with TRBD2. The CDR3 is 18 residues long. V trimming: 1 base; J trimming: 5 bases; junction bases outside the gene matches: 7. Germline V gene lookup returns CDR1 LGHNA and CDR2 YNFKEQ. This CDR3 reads CASSQGATSGGADNEQFF. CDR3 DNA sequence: TGTGCCAGCAGCCAAGGGGCGACTAGCGGGGGGGCTGACAATGAGCAGTTCTTC.

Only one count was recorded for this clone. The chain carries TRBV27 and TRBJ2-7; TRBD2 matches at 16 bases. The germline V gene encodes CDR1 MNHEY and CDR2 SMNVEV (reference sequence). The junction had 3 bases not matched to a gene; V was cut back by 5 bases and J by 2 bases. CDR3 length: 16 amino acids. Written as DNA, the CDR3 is TGTGCCAGCAGTACGGGACTAGCGGGAGGGCCCTACGAGCAGTACTTC. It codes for CASSTGLAGGPYEQYF.